This TCR beta chain was captured in a study of T-cell memory formation after mild COVID-19. In the study overall: For the most part, TCR clusters were specific to one donor.

TCRdb fed the 5' RACE reads into MiXCR, producing one record per CDR3 protein. The sample consists of approximately 240,000 distinct CDR3 sequences, 16% of them appearing once. The CDR3 has 16 amino acids. Trimming removed 3 bases at V and 0 bases at J, with 12 bases between. Germline-derived CDR1 and CDR2 are SGHTA and FQGNSA. Turning to this clonotype: Its antigen is still unknown.

Study findings and constraints: Nothing confirmed that second-wave clones peaking on day 37 were specific for SARS-CoV-2. Memory from before infection featured some responding clones, which suggests cross-reactive memory joined. Of the contracting clones, CD4+ ones lay mainly in CM and EM, and CD8+ ones in EMRA.

This sequence originates from a man younger than 35 who had mild COVID-19 (a few samples of this study predate the infection). Cell type and time point are not known. Sequenced: PBMCs or a T cell subset sorted from them (not recorded which). The chain is built from TRBV7-2 and TRBJ2-4; maybe TRBD1 (6 bases). The CDR3 DNA sequence: TGTGCCAGCAGCTTGTTCCAGGGGATAGCCAAAAACATTCAGTACTTC. Residues: CASSLFQGIAKNIQYF.